This is a list of T cell receptor beta chains from one sample in a study of cytomegalovirus exposure and HLA in healthy donors. Clones were read by immunoSEQ multiplex PCR, and TCRdb kept only the in-frame ones, dropping some. The sample shows about 120,000 clones, 70% to 75% of them seen only once. Sequenced material: PBMCs. Receptors were obtained from a woman in her 40s in good health and CMV-seronegative. The CDR3 runs from the conserved cysteine through the conserved F or W. A D gene is named only where the DNA matches it firmly. A clone size is listed for some rows: how often the clone was seen (once, few, many), or a class if it is expanded.

len: 13
d_gene: NA
j_gene: TRBJ1-3
abundance: few
v_gene: TRBV10-3
CDR3aa: CAISESRGNTIYF
CDR3nt: TGTGCCATCAGTGAGTCGAGGGGAAACACCATATATTTT

len: 14
d_gene: NA
j_gene: TRBJ1-3
abundance: NA
v_gene: TRBV5-1
CDR3aa: CASSLAGYGNTIYF
CDR3nt: TGCGCCAGCAGCTTGGCAGGGTATGGAAACACCATATATTTT

len: 13
d_gene: NA
j_gene: TRBJ2-1
abundance: NA
v_gene: TRBV27
CDR3aa: CASSRYRLDEQFF
CDR3nt: TGTGCCAGCAGTCGTTACAGGCTCGATGAGCAGTTCTTC

len: 12
d_gene: NA
j_gene: TRBJ1-3
abundance: few
v_gene: TRBV19
CDR3aa: CASSRGRNTIYF
CDR3nt: TGTGCCAGTAGCAGGGGTAGAAACACCATATATTTT

len: 16
d_gene: TRBD1
j_gene: TRBJ2-7
abundance: NA
v_gene: TRBV11-1
CDR3aa: CASSLRAGTGFHEQYF
CDR3nt: TGTGCCAGCAGCTTACGCGCCGGGACAGGGTTTCACGAGCAGTACTTC

len: 15
d_gene: TRBD2
j_gene: TRBJ2-1
abundance: NA
v_gene: TRBV9
CDR3aa: CASSPGTSGSNEQFF
CDR3nt: TGTGCCAGCAGCCCCGGGACTAGCGGGAGTAATGAGCAGTTCTTC

len: 13
d_gene: NA
j_gene: TRBJ1-6
abundance: NA
v_gene: TRBV4-1
CDR3aa: CASSQDAGSPLHF
CDR3nt: TGCGCCAGCAGCCAAGACGCCGGGTCACCCCTCCACTTT

len: 16
d_gene: TRBD2
j_gene: TRBJ2-2
abundance: NA
v_gene: TRBV7-3
CDR3aa: CASSLVAGANTGELFF
CDR3nt: TGTGCCAGCAGCTTGGTAGCGGGAGCGAACACCGGGGAGCTGTTTTTT

len: 16
d_gene: NA
j_gene: TRBJ2-2
abundance: NA
v_gene: TRBV4-2
CDR3aa: CASSQAWGANTGELFF
CDR3nt: TGTGCCAGCAGCCAAGCCTGGGGAGCGAACACCGGGGAGCTGTTTTTT

len: 16
d_gene: TRBD2
j_gene: TRBJ2-7
abundance: once
v_gene: TRBV6-1
CDR3aa: CASSEGGSGRGHEQYF
CDR3nt: TGTGCCAGCAGTGAAGGGGGTAGCGGGAGGGGCCACGAGCAGTACTTC

len: 16
d_gene: NA
j_gene: TRBJ2-7
abundance: once
v_gene: TRBV12-2
CDR3aa: CASREPGLAGPHEQYF
CDR3nt: TGTGCAAGTCGGGAACCCGGGCTAGCGGGGCCCCACGAGCAGTACTTC

len: 16
d_gene: TRBD1
j_gene: TRBJ1-6
abundance: NA
v_gene: TRBV6-1
CDR3aa: CASSERTGLYNSPLHF
CDR3nt: TGTGCCAGCAGTGAAAGGACAGGGCTCTATAATTCACCCCTCCACTTT

len: 15
d_gene: TRBD1
j_gene: TRBJ1-5
abundance: NA
v_gene: TRBV19
CDR3aa: CASSTGTGVTQPQHF
CDR3nt: TGTGCCAGTAGTACCGGGACAGGGGTCACTCAGCCCCAGCATTTT

len: 15
d_gene: TRBD2
j_gene: TRBJ2-7
abundance: NA
v_gene: TRBV9
CDR3aa: CASSVGAGEIYEQYF
CDR3nt: TGTGCCAGCAGCGTAGGGGCGGGAGAGATCTACGAGCAGTACTTC

len: 15
d_gene: NA
j_gene: TRBJ2-7
abundance: few
v_gene: TRBV21-1
CDR3aa: CASSPSGTDPYEQYF
CDR3nt: TGTGCCAGCAGCCCGTCCGGGACAGACCCCTACGAGCAGTACTTC

len: 15
d_gene: TRBD2
j_gene: TRBJ2-1
abundance: NA
v_gene: TRBV19
CDR3aa: CASRWGLAGANEQFF
CDR3nt: TGTGCCAGTAGATGGGGACTAGCGGGAGCCAATGAGCAGTTCTTC

len: 17
d_gene: TRBD2
j_gene: TRBJ2-7
abundance: NA
v_gene: TRBV7-2
CDR3aa: CASSSPQLAGSPYEQYF
CDR3nt: TGTGCCAGCAGCTCCCCCCAACTAGCGGGAAGTCCCTACGAGCAGTACTTC

len: 16
d_gene: TRBD1
j_gene: TRBJ1-1
abundance: NA
v_gene: TRBV7-6
CDR3aa: CASSLLEGQGNTEAFF
CDR3nt: TGTGCCAGCAGCCTTTTAGAGGGACAGGGGAACACTGAAGCTTTCTTT

len: 14
d_gene: NA
j_gene: TRBJ2-7
abundance: NA
v_gene: TRBV5-8
CDR3aa: CASSFAQGAYEQYF
CDR3nt: TGTGCCAGCAGCTTCGCCCAGGGCGCCTACGAGCAGTACTTC

len: 14
d_gene: TRBD2
j_gene: TRBJ2-5
abundance: NA
v_gene: TRBV10-3
CDR3aa: CAISDTSVEKTQYF
CDR3nt: TGTGCCATCAGTGATACTAGCGTGGAAAAGACCCAGTACTTC

len: 14
d_gene: TRBD1
j_gene: TRBJ1-2
abundance: few
v_gene: TRBV27
CDR3aa: CASRKQGVNYGYTF
CDR3nt: TGTGCCAGCAGGAAACAGGGGGTCAACTATGGCTACACCTTC

len: 14
d_gene: NA
j_gene: TRBJ1-3
abundance: NA
v_gene: TRBV6-4
CDR3aa: CASNSVYSGNTIYF
CDR3nt: TGTGCCAGCAATTCTGTCTACTCTGGAAACACCATATATTTT

len: 13
d_gene: NA
j_gene: TRBJ1-3
abundance: NA
v_gene: TRBV10-3
CDR3aa: CAITGDSGNTIYF
CDR3nt: TGTGCCATCACGGGAGACTCTGGAAACACCATATATTTT

len: 15
d_gene: TRBD1
j_gene: TRBJ1-6
abundance: NA
v_gene: TRBV27
CDR3aa: CASSLGQGVNSPLHF
CDR3nt: TGTGCCAGCAGTTTAGGGCAGGGGGTGAATTCACCCCTCCACTTT

len: 18
d_gene: TRBD1
j_gene: TRBJ1-1
abundance: NA
v_gene: TRBV7-2
CDR3aa: CASSATGTVLFLGTEAFF
CDR3nt: TGTGCCAGCAGCGCGACCGGGACAGTATTATTCCTGGGCACTGAAGCTTTCTTT

len: 15
d_gene: TRBD2
j_gene: TRBJ2-7
abundance: NA
v_gene: TRBV6-5
CDR3aa: CASSPEGRASYEQYF
CDR3nt: TGTGCCAGCAGTCCCGAGGGGAGGGCCTCCTACGAGCAGTACTTC

len: 16
d_gene: TRBD2
j_gene: TRBJ2-5
abundance: NA
v_gene: TRBV7-2
CDR3aa: CASSLKRGALSETQYF
CDR3nt: TGTGCCAGCAGCTTAAAGCGGGGGGCCCTGTCGGAGACCCAGTACTTC

len: 15
d_gene: TRBD2
j_gene: TRBJ2-7
abundance: NA
v_gene: TRBV10-3
CDR3aa: CAISAWGSGRDEQYF
CDR3nt: TGTGCCATCAGTGCTTGGGGTAGCGGGAGAGACGAGCAGTACTTC

len: 16
d_gene: NA
j_gene: TRBJ1-1
abundance: NA
v_gene: TRBV4-3
CDR3aa: CASSPTPTGGNTEAFF
CDR3nt: TGCGCCAGCAGCCCAACCCCGACCGGGGGGAACACTGAAGCTTTCTTT

len: 17
d_gene: TRBD2
j_gene: TRBJ2-1
abundance: NA
v_gene: TRBV19
CDR3aa: CASSIFAPGLVNNEQFF
CDR3nt: TGTGCCAGTAGTATATTCGCCCCGGGACTAGTTAACAATGAGCAGTTCTTC

len: 13
d_gene: NA
j_gene: TRBJ2-1
abundance: NA
v_gene: TRBV5-6
CDR3aa: CASSFYRYNEQFF
CDR3nt: TGTGCCAGCAGCTTCTACCGTTACAATGAGCAGTTCTTC

len: 14
d_gene: TRBD2
j_gene: TRBJ2-1
abundance: NA
v_gene: TRBV19
CDR3aa: CASSLAGAGFEQFF
CDR3nt: TGTGCCAGTAGTCTAGCGGGAGCGGGCTTTGAGCAGTTCTTC

len: 15
d_gene: TRBD2
j_gene: TRBJ2-7
abundance: few
v_gene: TRBV6-5
CDR3aa: CASSYYSGSSYEQYF
CDR3nt: TGTGCCAGCAGTTATTACAGCGGGAGCTCCTACGAGCAGTACTTC

len: 12
d_gene: NA
j_gene: TRBJ2-2
abundance: NA
v_gene: TRBV7-2
CDR3aa: CASSSAAGELFF
CDR3nt: TGTGCCAGCAGCTCCGCAGCCGGGGAGCTGTTTTTT